The 17 T cell receptor beta chains listed next were all sequenced from one sample in a study of blood T cells in healthy people across ages. Sample-barcoded 5' priming and a J-beta primer mix drove a second PCR of roughly 6 to 12 cycles. One entry per CDR3 protein results from TCRdb running MiXCR on the 5' RACE reads. The sample contains 1,800,000 or so distinct CDR3 sequences, around 42% of which appear only once. The sample taken for sequencing was blood. All receptors come from a human donor in good health.

The gene calls are TRBV28 and TRBJ1-1; 9 nucleotides match TRBD1. CDR1 and CDR2 from the germline V gene are MDHEN and SYDVKM. Losses at the gene ends were 6 bases for V and 6 bases for J; bases not matched to a gene: 17. CDR3 length: 17 amino acids. CDR3 amino acids: CASRIPGQGGDRAEAFF. The CDR3 nucleotides read TGTGCCAGCAGGATACCGGGACAGGGAGGGGACAGAGCTGAAGCTTTCTTT.

This clonotype has ten or more counts. The V call is TRBV20-1, the J call TRBJ2-3, with 7 bases identical to TRBD2. Looked up from germline, CDR1 is DFQATT and CDR2 is SNEGSKA (reference sequence). The CDR3 is 14 amino acids. The chain's CDR3 is CSASRASGPDTQYF. CDR3 bases: TGCAGCGCAAGTCGGGCTAGCGGTCCAGATACGCAGTATTTT.

V and J are TRBV12-3 or TRBV12-4 and TRBJ2-5; D remains unclear. The V end lost 4 bases, the J end lost 4 bases, and 13 bases lay between the germline ends. This CDR3 region has 14 residues. The CDR3 region has the DNA TGTGCCAGCAGTTATGGTCCTAGGTCAGAGACCCAGTACTTC. Amino acids: CASSYGPRSETQYF.

This clonotype appeared a few times. The chain links TRBV20-1 to TRBJ1-2; 11 bases agree with TRBD1. Germline assignment: CDR1 DFQATT and CDR2 SNEGSKA (reference sequence). There are 15 residues in the CDR3. V dropped 6 bases and J dropped 2; count of bases not matched to a gene: 8. CDR3 bases: TGCAGTGCCATTGGGACAGGGGGTGACAACTATGGCTACACCTTC. Encoded protein: CSAIGTGGDNYGYTF.

The chain combines TRBV29-1 with TRBJ2-7; D unresolved. This CDR3 contains 11 residues. V was pared by 5 bases and J by 0 bases, with 5 bases between. CDR1 and CDR2 (germline): SQVTM, ANQGSEA. The CDR3 here is CSVLVSYEQYF. CDR3 nucleotide sequence: TGCAGCGTTCTCGTCTCCTACGAGCAGTACTTC.

This rearrangement joins TRBV6-2 or TRBV6-3 to TRBJ2-5; D remains ambiguous. This CDR3 comprises 13 residues. Germline V gene lookup returns CDR1 MNHEY and CDR2 SVGEGT. With 3 bases removed from V and 5 bases from J, the gap between germline ends came to 10 bases. The CDR3 is CASSYQQWETQYF. CDR3 nucleotide sequence: TGTGCCAGCAGTTATCAACAGTGGGAGACCCAGTACTTC.

The chain combines TRBV20-1 with TRBJ2-4; TRBD2 matches at 11 bases. Germline V gene lookup returns CDR1 DFQATT and CDR2 SNEGSKA (reference sequence). V shed 6 bases, J shed 13 bases, and the junction held 14 bases outside the gene matches. The CDR3 runs 14 residues. This CDR3 reads CSALSGGAVGEQYF. CDR3 nucleotides: TGCAGTGCCCTTAGCGGGGGGGCCGTTGGTGAGCAGTACTTC.

The V gene is TRBV6-6, the J gene TRBJ1-2; D unclear. CDR1 and CDR2 from the germline V gene are MNHNY and SVGAGI (reference sequence). The CDR3 consists of 11 residues. V gave up 7 bases and J gave up 6 bases, with 9 bases separating them. CDR3 residues: CASNDGDGYTF. As DNA, the CDR3 is TGTGCCAGCAATGACGGAGATGGCTACACCTTC.

The J gene is TRBJ2-7, the V gene TRBV11-3, with 7 bases identical to TRBD2. Germline V gene lookup returns CDR1 SGHNT and CDR2 YENEEA. The CDR3 extends over 18 amino acids. J was trimmed by 7 bases and V by 5 bases; bases with no gene match: 23. The CDR3 sequence: CASSRWGRASGRSGEQYF. The CDR3 DNA follows: TGTGCCAGCAGCCGCTGGGGCAGGGCTAGCGGTCGATCGGGGGAGCAGTACTTC.

This clonotype showed up just once. The junction shows a germline mismatch at one end, possibly a read error. The CDR3 nucleotides are TGTGCCAGCAGTAAAGCCTCGTTCGGCGTGAGCTACACCTTC. Protein sequence: CASSKASFGVSYTF. The V call is TRBV6-1, the J call TRBJ1-2; D not certain. The CDR3 is 14 amino acids. Germline lookup yields CDR1 MNHNS and CDR2 SASEGT.

The chain joins TRBV20-1 to TRBJ1-2; TRBD1 agrees at 7 bases. After removal of 2 bases from V and 6 bases from J, the junction contained 6 bases not matched to a gene. Germline CDR1 is DFQATT and CDR2 is SNEGSKA (reference sequence). CDR3 length: 13 amino acids. CDR3 in amino acids: CSARPGQMNGYTF. In DNA form, the CDR3 reads TGCAGTGCTAGACCGGGACAGATGAATGGCTACACCTTC.

This clonotype was counted a single time. This chain uses TRBV7-2 with TRBJ2-7; tentative D call: TRBD2 (6 bases). The CDR3 runs to 15 residues. Per the germline V gene, CDR1 is SGHTA and CDR2 is FQGNSA. V was cut by 3 bases and J by 2 bases, with 14 bases left in between. CDR3 region: CASSFPAGATYEQYF. Here the CDR3 DNA reads TGTGCCAGCAGCTTCCCAGCGGGTGCTACCTACGAGCAGTACTTC.

This clonotype turned up a few times. CDR3 coding DNA: TGCGCCAGCAGCCAAGTTGCTAGCGCACCCTACGAGCAGTACTTC. This translates into CASSQVASAPYEQYF. The rearrangement uses TRBV4-3 and TRBJ2-7, with D tentatively TRBD2 (6 bases). CDR1 and CDR2 from the germline V gene are LGHNA and YSLEER. Trimming cost V 1 base and J 2 bases, with 12 bases left between them. The CDR3 extends over 15 amino acids.

This clonotype turned up a few times. This chain connects TRBV12-3 or TRBV12-4 to TRBJ2-1; TRBD2 aligns across 10 bases. This CDR3 comprises 14 residues. V was clipped by 6 bases and J by 4 bases; unmatched bases: 3. The CDR3, as DNA: TGTGCCAGCAGGCAGCGGGGGGGTTACAATGAGCAGTTCTTC. It yields the protein CASRQRGGYNEQFF.

The chain is built from TRBV10-3 and TRBJ1-1; D possibly corresponds to TRBD1 (6 bases). CDR1 and CDR2 (germline): ENHRY, SYGVKD. The CDR3 totals 13 residues. V was trimmed by 8 bases and J by 3 bases, leaving 13 bases between them. Here the CDR3 DNA reads TGTGCCATCGGCCGGGACACAGACACTGAAGCTTTCTTT. This gives the protein CAIGRDTDTEAFF.

This clonotype was detected only once. One end of the junction is discordant with germline, which a read error may explain. The rearrangement joins TRBV5-6 to TRBJ1-2; no definite D call. The V gene's germline CDR1 is SGHDT and CDR2 YYEEEE. CDR3 length: 13 residues. The CDR3 DNA reads TGTGCCAGCAGCTCCGGACGGCTCTATGGCTGCACCTTC. Protein product: CASSSGRLYGCTF.

This clonotype was seen only once. At one boundary the junction diverges from the germline segment, which might be a read error. The rearrangement links TRBV29-1 to TRBJ2-3; TRBD2 matches at 7 bases. CDR1 is SQVTM and CDR2 is ANQGSEA in the germline V gene. The CDR3 consists of 14 residues. Written as DNA, the CDR3 is TGCAGCGTGGAAGCCGGACTAGTCACAGATACGCAGTATTTT. Protein product: CSVEAGLVTDTQYF.